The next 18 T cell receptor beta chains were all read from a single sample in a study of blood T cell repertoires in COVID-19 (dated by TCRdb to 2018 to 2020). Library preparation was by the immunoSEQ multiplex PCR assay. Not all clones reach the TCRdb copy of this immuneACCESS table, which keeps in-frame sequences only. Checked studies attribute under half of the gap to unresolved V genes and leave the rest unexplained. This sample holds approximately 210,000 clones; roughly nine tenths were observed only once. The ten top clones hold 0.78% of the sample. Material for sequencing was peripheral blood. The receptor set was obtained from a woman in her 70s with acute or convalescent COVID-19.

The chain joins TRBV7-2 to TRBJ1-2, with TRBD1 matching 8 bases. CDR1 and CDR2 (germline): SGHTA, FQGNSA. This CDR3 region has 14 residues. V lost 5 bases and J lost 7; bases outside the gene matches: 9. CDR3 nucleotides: TGTGCCAGCAGCCCCTACAGGGGGGGAGGTGGCTACACCTTC. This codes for CASSPYRGGGGYTF.

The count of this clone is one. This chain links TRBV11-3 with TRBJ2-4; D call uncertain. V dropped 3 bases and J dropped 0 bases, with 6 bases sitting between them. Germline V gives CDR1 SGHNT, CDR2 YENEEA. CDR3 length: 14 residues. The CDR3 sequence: CASSFSLAKNIQYF. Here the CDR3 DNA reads TGTGCCAGCAGCTTCTCCCTAGCCAAAAACATTCAGTACTTC. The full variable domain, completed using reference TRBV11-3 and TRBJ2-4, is EAGVVQSPRYKIIEKKQPVAFWCNPISGHNTLYWYLQNLGQGPELLIRYENEEAVDDSQLPKDRFSAERLKGVDSTLKIQPAELGDSAVYLCASSFSLAKNIQYFGAGTRLSVL.

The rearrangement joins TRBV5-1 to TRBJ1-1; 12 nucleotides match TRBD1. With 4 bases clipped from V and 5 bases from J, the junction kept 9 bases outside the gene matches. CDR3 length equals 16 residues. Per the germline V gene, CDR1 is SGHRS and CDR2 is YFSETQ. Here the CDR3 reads CASSAGTGGAGTEAFF. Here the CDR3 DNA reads TGCGCCAGCAGCGCCGGGACAGGGGGCGCAGGAACTGAAGCTTTCTTT.

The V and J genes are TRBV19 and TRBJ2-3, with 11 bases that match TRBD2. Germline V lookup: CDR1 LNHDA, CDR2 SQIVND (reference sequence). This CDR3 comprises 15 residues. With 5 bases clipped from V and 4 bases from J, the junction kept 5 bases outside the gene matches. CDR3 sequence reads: CASSALAGGPDTQYF. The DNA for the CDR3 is TGTGCCAGTAGTGCTCTAGCGGGAGGCCCAGATACGCAGTATTTT.

This chain's CDR3 is CASSWTGSTNEKLFF. CDR3 coding DNA: TGCGCCAGCAGTTGGACAGGGTCAACTAATGAAAAACTGTTTTTT. The rearrangement joins TRBV5-1 to TRBJ1-4; the match to TRBD1 covers 8 bases. The V and J ends lost 5 bases and 0 bases, in that order; junction bases with no gene match: 3. This CDR3 region has 15 residues. The germline V gene has CDR1 SGHRS and CDR2 YFSETQ.

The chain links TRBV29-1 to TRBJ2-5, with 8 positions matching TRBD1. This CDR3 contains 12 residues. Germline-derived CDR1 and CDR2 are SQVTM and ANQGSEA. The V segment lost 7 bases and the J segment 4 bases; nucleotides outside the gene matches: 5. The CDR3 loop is CSAEQGGETQYF. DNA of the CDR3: TGCAGCGCGGAACAGGGGGGAGAGACCCAGTACTTC.

This CDR3 reads CASSLGQGTYEQYF. Written as DNA, the CDR3 is TGTGCCAGCAGCTTAGGACAGGGAACCTACGAGCAGTACTTC. The chain combines TRBV7-9 with TRBJ2-7; 7 bases line up with TRBD1. Germline CDR1 is SEHNR and CDR2 is FQNEAQ (reference sequence). The CDR3 extends over 14 amino acids. V lost 1 base, J lost 2 bases, and 2 bases stayed unmatched.

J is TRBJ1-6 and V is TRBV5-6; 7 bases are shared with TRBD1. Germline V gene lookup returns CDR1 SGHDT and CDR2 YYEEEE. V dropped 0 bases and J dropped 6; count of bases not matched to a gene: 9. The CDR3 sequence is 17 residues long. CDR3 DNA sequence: TGTGCCAGCAGCTTGGAAGGGGGCGCGCGGGCTAATTCACCCCTCCACTTT. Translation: CASSLEGGARANSPLHF.

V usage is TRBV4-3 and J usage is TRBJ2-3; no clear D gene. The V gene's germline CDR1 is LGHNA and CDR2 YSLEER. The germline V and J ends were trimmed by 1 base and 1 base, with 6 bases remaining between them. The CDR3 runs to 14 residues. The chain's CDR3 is CASSQGPGTDTQYF. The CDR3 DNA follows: TGCGCCAGCAGCCAAGGTCCCGGCACAGATACGCAGTATTTT.

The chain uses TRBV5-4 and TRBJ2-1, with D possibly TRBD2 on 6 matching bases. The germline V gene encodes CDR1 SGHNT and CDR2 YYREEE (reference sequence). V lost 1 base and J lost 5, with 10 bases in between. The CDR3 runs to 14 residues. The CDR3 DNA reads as TGTGCCAGCAGCTTGATAGCGGCGAACAATGAGCAGTTCTTC. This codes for CASSLIAANNEQFF.

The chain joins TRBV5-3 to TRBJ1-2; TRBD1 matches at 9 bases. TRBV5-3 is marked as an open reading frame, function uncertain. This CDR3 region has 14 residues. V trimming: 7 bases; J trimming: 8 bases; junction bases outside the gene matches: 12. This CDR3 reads CARDPTGGVGGYTF. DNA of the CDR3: TGTGCCAGAGACCCGACAGGGGGGGTTGGCGGCTACACCTTC.

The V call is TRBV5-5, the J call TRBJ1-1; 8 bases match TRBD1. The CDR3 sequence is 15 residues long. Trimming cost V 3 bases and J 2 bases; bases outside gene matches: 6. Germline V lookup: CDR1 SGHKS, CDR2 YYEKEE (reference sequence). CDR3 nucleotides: TGTGCCAGCAGCTACCAAGGGACAGGAAACACTGAAGCTTTCTTT. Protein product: CASSYQGTGNTEAFF.

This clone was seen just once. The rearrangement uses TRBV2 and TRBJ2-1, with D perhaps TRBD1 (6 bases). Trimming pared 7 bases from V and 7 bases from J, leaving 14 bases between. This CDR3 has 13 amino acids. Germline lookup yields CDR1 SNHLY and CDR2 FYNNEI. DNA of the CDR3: TGTGCCAGCACCCCGGGCAGGGGAAATGAGCAGTTCTTC. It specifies CASTPGRGNEQFF. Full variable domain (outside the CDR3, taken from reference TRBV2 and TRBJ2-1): EPEVTQTPSHQVTQMGQEVILRCVPISNHLYFYWYRQILGQKVEFLVSFYNNEISEKSEIFDDQFSVERPDGSNFTLKIRSTKLEDSAMYFCASTPGRGNEQFFGPGTRLTVL.

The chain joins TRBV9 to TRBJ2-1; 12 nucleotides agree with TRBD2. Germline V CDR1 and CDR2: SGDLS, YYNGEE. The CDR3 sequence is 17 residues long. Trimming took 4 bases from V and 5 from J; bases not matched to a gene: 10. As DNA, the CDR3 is TGTGCCAGCAGCCCCACTCTCCTAGCGGGAGGGCACAATGAGCAGTTCTTC. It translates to CASSPTLLAGGHNEQFF.

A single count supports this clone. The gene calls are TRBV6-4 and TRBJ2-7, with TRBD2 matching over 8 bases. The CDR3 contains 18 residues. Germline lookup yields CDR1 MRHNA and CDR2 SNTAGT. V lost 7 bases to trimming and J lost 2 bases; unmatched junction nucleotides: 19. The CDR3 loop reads CASIAGGGLAGAPYEQYF. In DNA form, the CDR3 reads TGTGCCAGCATCGCCGGGGGGGGGCTGGCGGGAGCCCCCTACGAGCAGTACTTC.

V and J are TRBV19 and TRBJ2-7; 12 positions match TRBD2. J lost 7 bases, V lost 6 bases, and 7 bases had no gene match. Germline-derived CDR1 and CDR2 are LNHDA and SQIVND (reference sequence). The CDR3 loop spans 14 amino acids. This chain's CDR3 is CASSRGGLAGEQYF. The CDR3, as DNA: TGTGCCAGTAGCCGAGGGGGACTAGCGGGTGAGCAGTACTTC.

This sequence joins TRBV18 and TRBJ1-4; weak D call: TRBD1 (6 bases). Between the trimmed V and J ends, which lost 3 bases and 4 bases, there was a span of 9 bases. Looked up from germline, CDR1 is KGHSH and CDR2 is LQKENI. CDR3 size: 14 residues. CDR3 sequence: CASSPQQGNEKLFF. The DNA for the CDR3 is TGTGCCAGCTCACCGCAACAGGGTAATGAAAAACTGTTTTTT.

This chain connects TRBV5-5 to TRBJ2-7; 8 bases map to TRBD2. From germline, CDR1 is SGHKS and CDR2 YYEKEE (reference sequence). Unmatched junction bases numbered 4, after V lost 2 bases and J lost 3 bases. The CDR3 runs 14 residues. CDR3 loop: CASSLAGENYEQYF. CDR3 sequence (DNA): TGTGCCAGCAGCTTAGCGGGAGAAAACTACGAGCAGTACTTC.